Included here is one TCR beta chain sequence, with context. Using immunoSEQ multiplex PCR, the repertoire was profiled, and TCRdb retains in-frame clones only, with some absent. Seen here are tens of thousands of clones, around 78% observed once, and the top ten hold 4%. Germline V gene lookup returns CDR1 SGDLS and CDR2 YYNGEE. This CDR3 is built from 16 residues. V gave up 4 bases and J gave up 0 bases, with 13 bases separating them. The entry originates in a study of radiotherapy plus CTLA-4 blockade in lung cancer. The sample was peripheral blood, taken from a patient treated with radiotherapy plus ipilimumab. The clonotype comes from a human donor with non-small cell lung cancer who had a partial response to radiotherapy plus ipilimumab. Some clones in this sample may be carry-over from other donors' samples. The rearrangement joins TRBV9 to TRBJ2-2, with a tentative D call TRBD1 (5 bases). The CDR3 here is CASSFSTDPNTGELFF. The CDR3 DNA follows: TGTGCCAGCAGCTTTTCGACAGACCCGAACACCGGGGAGCTGTTTTTT.